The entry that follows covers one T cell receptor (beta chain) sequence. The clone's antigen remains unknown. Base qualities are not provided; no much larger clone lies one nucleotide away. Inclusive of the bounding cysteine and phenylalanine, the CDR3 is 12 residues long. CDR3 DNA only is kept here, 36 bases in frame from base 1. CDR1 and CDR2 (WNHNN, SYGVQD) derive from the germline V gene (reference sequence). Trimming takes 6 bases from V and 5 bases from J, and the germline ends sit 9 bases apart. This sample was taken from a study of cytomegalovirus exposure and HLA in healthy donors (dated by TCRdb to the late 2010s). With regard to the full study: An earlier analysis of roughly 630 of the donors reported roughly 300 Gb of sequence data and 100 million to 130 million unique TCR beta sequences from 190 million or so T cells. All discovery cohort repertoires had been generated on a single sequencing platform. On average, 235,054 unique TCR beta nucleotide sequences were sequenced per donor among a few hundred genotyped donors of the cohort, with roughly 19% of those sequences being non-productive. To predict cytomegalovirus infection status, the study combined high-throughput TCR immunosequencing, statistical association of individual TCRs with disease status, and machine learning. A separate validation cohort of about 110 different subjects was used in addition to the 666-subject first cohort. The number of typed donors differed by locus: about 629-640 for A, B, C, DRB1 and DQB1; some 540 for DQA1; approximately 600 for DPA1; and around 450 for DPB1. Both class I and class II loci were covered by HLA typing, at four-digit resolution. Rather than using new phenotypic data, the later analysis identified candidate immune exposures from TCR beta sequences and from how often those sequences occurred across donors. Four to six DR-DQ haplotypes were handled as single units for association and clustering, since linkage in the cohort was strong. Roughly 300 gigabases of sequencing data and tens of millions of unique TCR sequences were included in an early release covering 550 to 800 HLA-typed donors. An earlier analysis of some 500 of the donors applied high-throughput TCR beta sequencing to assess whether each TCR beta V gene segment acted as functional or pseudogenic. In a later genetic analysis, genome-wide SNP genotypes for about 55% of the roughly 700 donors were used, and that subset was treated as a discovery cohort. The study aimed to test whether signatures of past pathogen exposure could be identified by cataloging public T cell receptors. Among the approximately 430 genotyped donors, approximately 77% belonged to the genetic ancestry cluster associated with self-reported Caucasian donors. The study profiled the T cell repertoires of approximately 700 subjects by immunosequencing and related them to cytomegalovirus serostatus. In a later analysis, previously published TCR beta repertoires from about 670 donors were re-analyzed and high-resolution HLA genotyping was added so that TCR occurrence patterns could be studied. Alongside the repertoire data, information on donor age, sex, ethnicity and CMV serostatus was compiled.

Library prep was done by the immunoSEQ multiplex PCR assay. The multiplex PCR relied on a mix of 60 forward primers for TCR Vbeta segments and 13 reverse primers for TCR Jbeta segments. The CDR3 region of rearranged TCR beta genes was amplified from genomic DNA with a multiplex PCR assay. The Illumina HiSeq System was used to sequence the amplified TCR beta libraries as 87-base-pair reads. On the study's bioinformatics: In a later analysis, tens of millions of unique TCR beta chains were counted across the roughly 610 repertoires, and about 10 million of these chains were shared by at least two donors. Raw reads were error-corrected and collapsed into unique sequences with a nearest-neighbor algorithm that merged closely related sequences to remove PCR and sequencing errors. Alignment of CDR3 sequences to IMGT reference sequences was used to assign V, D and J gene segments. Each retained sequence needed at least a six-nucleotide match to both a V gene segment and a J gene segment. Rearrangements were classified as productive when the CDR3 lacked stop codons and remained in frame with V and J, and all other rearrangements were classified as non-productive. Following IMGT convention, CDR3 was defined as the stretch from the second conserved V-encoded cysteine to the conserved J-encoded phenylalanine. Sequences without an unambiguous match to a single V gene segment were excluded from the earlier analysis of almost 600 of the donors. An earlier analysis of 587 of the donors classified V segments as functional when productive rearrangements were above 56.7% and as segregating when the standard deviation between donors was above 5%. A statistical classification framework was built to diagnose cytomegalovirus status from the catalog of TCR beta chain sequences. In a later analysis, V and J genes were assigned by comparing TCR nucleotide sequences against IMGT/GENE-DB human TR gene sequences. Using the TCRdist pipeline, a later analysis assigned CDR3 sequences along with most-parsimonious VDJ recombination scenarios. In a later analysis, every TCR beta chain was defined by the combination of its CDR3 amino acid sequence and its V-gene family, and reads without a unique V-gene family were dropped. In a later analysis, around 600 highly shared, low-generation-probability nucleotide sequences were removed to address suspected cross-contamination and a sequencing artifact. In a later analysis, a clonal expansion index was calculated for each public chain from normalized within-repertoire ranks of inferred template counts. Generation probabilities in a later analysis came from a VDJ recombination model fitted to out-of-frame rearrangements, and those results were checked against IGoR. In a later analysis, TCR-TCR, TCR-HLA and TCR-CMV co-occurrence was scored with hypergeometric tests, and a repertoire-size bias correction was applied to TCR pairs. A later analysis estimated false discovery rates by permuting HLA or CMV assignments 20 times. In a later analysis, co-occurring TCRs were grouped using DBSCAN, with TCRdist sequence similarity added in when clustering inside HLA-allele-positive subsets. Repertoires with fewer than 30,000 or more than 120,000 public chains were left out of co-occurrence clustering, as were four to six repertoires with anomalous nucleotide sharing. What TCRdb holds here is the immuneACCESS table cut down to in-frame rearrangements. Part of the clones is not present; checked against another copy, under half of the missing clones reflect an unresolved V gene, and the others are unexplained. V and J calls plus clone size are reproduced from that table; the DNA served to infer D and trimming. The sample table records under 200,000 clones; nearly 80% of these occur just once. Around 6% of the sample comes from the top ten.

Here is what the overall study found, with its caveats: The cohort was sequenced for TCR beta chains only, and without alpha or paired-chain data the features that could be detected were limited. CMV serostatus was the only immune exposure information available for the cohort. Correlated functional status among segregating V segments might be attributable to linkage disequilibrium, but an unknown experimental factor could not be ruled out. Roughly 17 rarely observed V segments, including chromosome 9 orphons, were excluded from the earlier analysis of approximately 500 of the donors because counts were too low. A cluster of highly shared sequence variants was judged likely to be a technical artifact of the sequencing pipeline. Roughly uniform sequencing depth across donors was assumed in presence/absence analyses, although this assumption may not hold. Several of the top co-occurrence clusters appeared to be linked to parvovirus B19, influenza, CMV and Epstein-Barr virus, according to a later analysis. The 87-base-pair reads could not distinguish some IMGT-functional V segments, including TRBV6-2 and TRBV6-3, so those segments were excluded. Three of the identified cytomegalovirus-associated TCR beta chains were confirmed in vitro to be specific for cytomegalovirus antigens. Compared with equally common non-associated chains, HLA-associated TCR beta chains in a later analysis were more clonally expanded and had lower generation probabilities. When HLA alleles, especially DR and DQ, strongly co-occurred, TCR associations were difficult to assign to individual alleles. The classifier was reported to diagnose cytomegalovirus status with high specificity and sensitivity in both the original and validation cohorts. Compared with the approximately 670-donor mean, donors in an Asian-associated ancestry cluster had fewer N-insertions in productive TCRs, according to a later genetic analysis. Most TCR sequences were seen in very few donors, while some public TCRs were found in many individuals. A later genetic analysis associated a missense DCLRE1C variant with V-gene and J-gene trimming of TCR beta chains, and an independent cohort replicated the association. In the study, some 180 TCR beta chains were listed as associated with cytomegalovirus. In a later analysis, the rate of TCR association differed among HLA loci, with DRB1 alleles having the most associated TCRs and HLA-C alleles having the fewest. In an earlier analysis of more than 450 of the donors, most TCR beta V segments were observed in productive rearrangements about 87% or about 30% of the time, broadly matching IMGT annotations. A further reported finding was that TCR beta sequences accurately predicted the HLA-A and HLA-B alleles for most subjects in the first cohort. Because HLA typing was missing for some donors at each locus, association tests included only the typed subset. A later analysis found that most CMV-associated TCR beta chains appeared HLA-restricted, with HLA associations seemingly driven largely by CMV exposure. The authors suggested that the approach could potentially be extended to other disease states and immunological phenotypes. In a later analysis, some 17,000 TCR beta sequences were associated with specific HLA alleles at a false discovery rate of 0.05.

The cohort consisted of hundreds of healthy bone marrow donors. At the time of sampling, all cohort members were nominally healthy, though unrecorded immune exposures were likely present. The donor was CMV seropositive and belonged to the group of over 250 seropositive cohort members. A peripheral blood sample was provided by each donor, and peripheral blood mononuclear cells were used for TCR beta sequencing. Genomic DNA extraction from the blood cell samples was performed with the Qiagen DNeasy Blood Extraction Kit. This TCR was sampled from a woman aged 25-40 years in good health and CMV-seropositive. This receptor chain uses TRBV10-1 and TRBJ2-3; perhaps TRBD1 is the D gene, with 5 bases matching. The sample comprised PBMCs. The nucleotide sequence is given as TGCGCCAGCAGCGAAAGGGGAGATACGCAGTATTTT. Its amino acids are CASSERGDTQYF.